This T cell receptor (beta chain) was captured by sequencing in a study of OX40 agonist ivuxolimab in advanced cancers. Study findings and constraints: The study found that CD8+ T cells averaged more expanded clones than CD4+.

Regarding this clone: The antigen is undetermined.

Patients were ineligible given autoimmune disease history or systemic immunosuppression. Sequencing used immunoSEQ multiplex PCR; TCRdb keeps in-frame clones, though not all of them. The sample contains some 84,000 clones, roughly 90% of which appear only once. Specimen: CD4+ or CD8+ T cells sorted from blood, collected in a trial of the OX40 agonist ivuxolimab. The receptor was isolated from an adult with an advanced solid tumor such as melanoma, head and neck, liver or kidney cancer.

The CDR3 region is CAVRGGDPNEQFF. The CDR3 region has the DNA TGTGCCGTAAGGGGGGGGGACCCCAATGAGCAGTTCTTC. V gene TRBV6-5 combines with J gene TRBJ2-1, with D tentatively TRBD2 (7 bases). CDR1 is MNHEY, CDR2 SVGAGI, per germline. The V gene lost 11 bases and the J gene lost 6 bases, with 17 bases spanning the gap. The CDR3 totals 13 residues.